This T cell receptor (beta chain) was retrieved from a study of vaccination effects on CD4 cells after COVID-19. Findings and caveats of the study: Late after vaccination, infection- and vaccine-induced clones showed marked clonal contraction.

This CDR3 spans 16 amino acids. Germline V CDR1 and CDR2: SGHRS, YFSETQ. The ends were cut back, 0 bases at V and 1 base at J, with 11 bases in the middle. The repertoire was sequenced with immunoSEQ multiplex PCR; TCRdb's copy has only in-frame clones and lacks some. The table has around 25,000 clones, around 69% seen once; the top ten hold about 10%. In this sample, this clone turned up once. Its cognate antigen is unknown. Scientists isolated CD4+ T cells after a roughly nine-day culture period ended. This rearrangement joins TRBV5-1 to TRBJ2-1; either TRBD1 or TRBD2 may supply D (5 bases each). This clonotype originated in a human donor who received a COVID-19 vaccine. Sequenced here: CD4+ T cells from PBMCs cultured without peptide, sampled before COVID-19 vaccination. CDR3 in amino acids: CASSLDSGRSYNEQFF. For the CDR3, the DNA is TGCGCCAGCAGCTTGGACTCGGGACGGTCCTACAATGAGCAGTTCTTC.